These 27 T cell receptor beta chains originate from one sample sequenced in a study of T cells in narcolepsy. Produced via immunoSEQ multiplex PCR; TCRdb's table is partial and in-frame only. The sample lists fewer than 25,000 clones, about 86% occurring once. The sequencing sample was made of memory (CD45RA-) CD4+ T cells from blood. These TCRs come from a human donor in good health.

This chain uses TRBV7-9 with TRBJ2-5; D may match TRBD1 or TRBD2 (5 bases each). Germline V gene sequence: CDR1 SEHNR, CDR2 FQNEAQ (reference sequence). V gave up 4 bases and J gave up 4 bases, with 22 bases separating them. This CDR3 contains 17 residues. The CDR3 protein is CASSSTEGLIVLETQYF. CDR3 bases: TGTGCCAGCAGCTCGACAGAAGGACTTATTGTTTTAGAGACCCAGTACTTC.

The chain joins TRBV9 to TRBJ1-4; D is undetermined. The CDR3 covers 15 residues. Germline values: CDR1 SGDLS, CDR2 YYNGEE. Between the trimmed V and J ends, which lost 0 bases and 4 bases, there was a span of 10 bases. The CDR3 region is CASSVEGSRNEKLFF. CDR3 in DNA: TGTGCCAGCAGCGTAGAGGGCAGCCGTAATGAAAAACTGTTTTTT. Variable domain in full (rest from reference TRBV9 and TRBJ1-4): DSGVTQTPKHLITATGQRVTLRCSPRSGDLSVYWYQQSLDQGLQFLIQYYNGEERAKGNILERFSAQQFPDLHSELNLSSLELGDSALYFCASSVEGSRNEKLFFGSGTQLSVL.

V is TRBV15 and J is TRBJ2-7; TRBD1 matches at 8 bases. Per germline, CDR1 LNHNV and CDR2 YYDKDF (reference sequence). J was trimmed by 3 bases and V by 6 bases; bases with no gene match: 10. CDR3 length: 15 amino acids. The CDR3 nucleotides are TGTGCCACCAGGAGATATGGACAGGGTAACTACGAGCAGTACTTC. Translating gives CATRRYGQGNYEQYF.

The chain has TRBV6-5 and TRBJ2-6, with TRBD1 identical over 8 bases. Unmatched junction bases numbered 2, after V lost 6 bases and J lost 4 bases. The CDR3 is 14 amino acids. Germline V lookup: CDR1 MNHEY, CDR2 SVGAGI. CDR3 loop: CASRTGAGANVLTF. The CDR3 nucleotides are TGTGCCAGCAGGACAGGGGCGGGGGCCAACGTCCTGACTTTC.

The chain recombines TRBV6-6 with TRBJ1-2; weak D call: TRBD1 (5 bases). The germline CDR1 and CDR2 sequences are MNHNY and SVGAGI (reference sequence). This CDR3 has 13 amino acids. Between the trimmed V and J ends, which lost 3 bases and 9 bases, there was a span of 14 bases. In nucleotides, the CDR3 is TGTGCCAGCAGTTATAGGGACCAGATAAGCTACACCTTC. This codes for CASSYRDQISYTF.

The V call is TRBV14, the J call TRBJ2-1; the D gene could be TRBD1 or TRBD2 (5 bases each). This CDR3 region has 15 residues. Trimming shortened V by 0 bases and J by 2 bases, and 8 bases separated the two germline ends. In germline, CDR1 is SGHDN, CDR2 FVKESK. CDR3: CASSQDRGAYNEQFF. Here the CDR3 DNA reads TGTGCCAGCAGCCAAGATCGGGGCGCCTACAATGAGCAGTTCTTC.

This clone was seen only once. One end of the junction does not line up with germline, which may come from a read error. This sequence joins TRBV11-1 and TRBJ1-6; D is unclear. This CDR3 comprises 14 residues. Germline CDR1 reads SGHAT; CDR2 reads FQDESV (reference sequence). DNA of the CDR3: TGTGCCAGCAGCTTAGAGTGGGGTAATTCACTCCTCCACTTT. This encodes CASSLEWGNSLLHF. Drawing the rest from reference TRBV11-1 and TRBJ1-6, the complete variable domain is EAEVAQSPRYKITEKSQAVAFWCDPISGHATLYWYRQILGQGPELLVQFQDESVVDDSQLPKDRFSAERLKGVDSTLKIQPAELGDSAMYLCASSLEWGNSLLHFGNGTRLTVT.

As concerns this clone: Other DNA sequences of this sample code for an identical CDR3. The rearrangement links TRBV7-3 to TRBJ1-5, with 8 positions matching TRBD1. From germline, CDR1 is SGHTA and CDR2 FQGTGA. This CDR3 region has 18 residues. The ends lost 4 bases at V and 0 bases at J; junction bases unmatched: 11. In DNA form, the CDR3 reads TGTGCCAGCAGCTCACGACCACAGGGGGAATATAGCAATCAGCCCCAGCATTTT. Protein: CASSSRPQGEYSNQPQHF.

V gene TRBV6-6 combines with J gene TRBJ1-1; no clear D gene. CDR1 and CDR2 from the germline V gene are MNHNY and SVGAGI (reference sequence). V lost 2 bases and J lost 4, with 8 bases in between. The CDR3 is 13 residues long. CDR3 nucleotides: TGTGCCAGCAGTTACCACCCCCGCACTGAAGCTTTCTTT. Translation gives CASSYHPRTEAFF.

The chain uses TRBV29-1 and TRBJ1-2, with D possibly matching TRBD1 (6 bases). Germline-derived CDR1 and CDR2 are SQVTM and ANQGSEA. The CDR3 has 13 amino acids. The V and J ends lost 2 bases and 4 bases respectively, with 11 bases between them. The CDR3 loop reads CSVEPTGGYGYTF. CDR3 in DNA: TGCAGCGTTGAACCGACAGGTGGCTATGGCTACACCTTC.

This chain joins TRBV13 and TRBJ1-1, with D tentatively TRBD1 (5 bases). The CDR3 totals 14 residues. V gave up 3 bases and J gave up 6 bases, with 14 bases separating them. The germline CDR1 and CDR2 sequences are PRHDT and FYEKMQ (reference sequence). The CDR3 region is CASSFGRVIPEAFF. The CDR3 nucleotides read TGTGCCAGCAGCTTTGGCAGGGTTATCCCTGAAGCTTTCTTT.

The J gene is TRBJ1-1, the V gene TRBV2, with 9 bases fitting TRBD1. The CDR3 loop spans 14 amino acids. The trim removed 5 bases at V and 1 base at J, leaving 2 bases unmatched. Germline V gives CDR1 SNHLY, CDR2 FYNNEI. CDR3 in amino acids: CASSWTGENTEAFF. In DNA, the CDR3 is TGTGCCAGCAGTTGGACAGGGGAGAACACTGAAGCTTTCTTT.

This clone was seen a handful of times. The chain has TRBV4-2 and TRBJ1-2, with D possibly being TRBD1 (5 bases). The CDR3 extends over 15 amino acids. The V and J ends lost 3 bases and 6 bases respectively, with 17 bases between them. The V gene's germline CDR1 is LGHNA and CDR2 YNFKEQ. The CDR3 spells CASSQGVGQEDGYTF. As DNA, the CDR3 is TGTGCCAGCAGCCAGGGGGTGGGGCAGGAAGATGGCTACACCTTC.

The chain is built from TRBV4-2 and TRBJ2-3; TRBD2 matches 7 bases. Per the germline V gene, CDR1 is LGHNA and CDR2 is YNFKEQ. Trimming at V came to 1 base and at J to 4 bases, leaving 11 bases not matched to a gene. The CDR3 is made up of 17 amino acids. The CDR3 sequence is CASSQGEGGSGSDTQYF. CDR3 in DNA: TGTGCCAGCAGCCAAGGAGAGGGTGGTAGCGGGTCAGATACGCAGTATTTT.

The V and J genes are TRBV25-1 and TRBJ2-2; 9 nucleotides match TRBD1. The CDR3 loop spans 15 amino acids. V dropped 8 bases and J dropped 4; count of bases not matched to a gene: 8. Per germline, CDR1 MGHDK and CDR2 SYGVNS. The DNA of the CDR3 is TGTGCCAGCGGTACCGGGACAGGGTCCACCGGGGAGCTGTTTTTT. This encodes CASGTGTGSTGELFF.

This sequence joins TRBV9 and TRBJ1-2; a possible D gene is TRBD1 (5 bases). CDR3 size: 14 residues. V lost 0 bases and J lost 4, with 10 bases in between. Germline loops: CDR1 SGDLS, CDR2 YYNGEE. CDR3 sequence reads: CASSVESGTYGYTF. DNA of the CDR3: TGTGCCAGCAGCGTAGAATCAGGGACCTATGGCTACACCTTC. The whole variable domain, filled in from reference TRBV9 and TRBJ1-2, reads DSGVTQTPKHLITATGQRVTLRCSPRSGDLSVYWYQQSLDQGLQFLIQYYNGEERAKGNILERFSAQQFPDLHSELNLSSLELGDSALYFCASSVESGTYGYTFGSGTRLTVV.

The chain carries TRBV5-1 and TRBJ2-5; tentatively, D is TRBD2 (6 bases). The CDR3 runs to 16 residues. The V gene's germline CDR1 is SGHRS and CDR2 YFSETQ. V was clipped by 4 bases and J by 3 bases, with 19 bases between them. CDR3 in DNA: TGCGCCAGCAGCCCCCCCTTTAGCGGTACAAAAGAGACCCAGTACTTC. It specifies CASSPPFSGTKETQYF. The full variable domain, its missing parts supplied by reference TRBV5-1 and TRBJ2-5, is KAGVTQTPRYLIKTRGQQVTLSCSPISGHRSVSWYQQTPGQGLQFLFEYFSETQRNKGNFPGRFSGRQFSNSRSEMNVSTLELGDSALYLCASSPPFSGTKETQYFGPGTRLLVL.

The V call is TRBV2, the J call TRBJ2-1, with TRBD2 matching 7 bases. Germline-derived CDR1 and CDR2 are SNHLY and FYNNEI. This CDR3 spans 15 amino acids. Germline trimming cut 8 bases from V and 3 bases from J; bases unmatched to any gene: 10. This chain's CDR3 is CASLKERTSYNEQFF. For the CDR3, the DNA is TGTGCCAGCCTAAAAGAGAGGACTAGCTACAATGAGCAGTTCTTC.

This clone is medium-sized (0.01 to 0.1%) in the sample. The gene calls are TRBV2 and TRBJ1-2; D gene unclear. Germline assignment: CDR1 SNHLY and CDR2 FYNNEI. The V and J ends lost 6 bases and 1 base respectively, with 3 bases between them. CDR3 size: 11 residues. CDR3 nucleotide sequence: TGTGCCAGCAGCCTTAACTATGGCTACACCTTC. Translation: CASSLNYGYTF. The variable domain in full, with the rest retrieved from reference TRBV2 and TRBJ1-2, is EPEVTQTPSHQVTQMGQEVILRCVPISNHLYFYWYRQILGQKVEFLVSFYNNEISEKSEIFDDQFSVERPDGSNFTLKIRSTKLEDSAMYFCASSLNYGYTFGSGTRLTVV.

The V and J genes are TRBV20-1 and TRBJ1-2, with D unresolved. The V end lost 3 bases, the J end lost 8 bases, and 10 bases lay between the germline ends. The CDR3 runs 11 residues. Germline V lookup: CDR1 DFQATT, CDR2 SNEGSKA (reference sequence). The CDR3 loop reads CSASRQEGYTF. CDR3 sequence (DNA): TGCAGTGCTAGTCGTCAGGAAGGCTACACCTTC.

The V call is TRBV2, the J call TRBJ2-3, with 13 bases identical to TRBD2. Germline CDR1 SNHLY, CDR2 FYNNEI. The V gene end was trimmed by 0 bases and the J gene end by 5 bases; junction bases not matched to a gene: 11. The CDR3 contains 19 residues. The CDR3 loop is CASSEAQLAGGRPRDTQYF. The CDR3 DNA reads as TGTGCCAGCAGTGAAGCGCAACTAGCGGGGGGGCGGCCCCGAGATACGCAGTATTTT.

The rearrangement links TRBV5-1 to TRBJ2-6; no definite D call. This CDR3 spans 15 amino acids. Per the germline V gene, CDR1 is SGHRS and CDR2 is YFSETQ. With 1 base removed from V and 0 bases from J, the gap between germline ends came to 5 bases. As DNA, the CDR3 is TGCGCCAGCAGCTTGAGCCGCTCTGGGGCCAACGTCCTGACTTTC. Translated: CASSLSRSGANVLTF.

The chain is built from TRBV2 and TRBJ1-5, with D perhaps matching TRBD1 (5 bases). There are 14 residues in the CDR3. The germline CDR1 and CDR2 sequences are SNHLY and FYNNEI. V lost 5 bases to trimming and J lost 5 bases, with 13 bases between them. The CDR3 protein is CASSNGGTHQPQHF. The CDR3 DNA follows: TGTGCCAGCAGTAATGGGGGGACCCATCAGCCCCAGCATTTT.

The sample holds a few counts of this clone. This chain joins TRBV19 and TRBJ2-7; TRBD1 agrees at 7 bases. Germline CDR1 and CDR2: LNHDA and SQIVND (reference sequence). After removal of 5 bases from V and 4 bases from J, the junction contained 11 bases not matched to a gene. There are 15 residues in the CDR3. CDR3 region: CASSSGQQRSYEQYF. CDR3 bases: TGTGCCAGTAGTTCGGGACAGCAAAGATCGTACGAGCAGTACTTC.

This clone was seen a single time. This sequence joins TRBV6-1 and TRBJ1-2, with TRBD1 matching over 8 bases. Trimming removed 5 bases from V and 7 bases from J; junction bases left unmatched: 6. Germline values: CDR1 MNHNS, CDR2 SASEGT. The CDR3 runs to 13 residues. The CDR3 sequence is CASSLTGASGYTF. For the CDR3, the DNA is TGTGCCAGCAGTCTGACAGGGGCCAGTGGCTACACCTTC.

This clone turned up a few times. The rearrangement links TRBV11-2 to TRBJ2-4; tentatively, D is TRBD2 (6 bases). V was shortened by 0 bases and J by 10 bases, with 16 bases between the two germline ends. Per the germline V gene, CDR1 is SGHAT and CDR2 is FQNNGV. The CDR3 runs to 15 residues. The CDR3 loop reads CASSLDKNRGGIQYF. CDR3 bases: TGTGCCAGCAGCTTAGACAAGAACCGGGGAGGTATTCAGTACTTC.

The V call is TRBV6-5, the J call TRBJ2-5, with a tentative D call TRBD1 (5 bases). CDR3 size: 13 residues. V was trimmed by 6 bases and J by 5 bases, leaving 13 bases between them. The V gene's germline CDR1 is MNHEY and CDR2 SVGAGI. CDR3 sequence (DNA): TGTGCCAGCAGAAAACAGGTCTCGGAGACCCAGTACTTC. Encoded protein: CASRKQVSETQYF.